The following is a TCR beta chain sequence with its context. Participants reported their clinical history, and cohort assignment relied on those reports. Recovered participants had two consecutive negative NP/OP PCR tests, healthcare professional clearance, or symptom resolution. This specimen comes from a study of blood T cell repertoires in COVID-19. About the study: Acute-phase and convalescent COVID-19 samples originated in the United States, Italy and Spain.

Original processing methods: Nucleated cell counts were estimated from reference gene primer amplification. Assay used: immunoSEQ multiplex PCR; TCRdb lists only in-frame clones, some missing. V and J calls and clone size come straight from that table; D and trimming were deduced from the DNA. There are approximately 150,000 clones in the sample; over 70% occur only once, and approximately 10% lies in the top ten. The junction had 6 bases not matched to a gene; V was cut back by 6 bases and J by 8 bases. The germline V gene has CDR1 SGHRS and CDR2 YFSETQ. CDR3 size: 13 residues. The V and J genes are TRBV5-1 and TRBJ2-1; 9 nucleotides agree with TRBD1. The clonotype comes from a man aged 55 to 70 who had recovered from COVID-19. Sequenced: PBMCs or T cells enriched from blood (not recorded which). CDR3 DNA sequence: TGCGCCAGCAACGACAGGGGGAGCGATGAGCAGTTCTTC. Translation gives CASNDRGSDEQFF. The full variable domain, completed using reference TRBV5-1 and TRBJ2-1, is KAGVTQTPRYLIKTRGQQVTLSCSPISGHRSVSWYQQTPGQGLQFLFEYFSETQRNKGNFPGRFSGRQFSNSRSEMNVSTLELGDSALYLCASNDRGSDEQFFGPGTRLTVL.